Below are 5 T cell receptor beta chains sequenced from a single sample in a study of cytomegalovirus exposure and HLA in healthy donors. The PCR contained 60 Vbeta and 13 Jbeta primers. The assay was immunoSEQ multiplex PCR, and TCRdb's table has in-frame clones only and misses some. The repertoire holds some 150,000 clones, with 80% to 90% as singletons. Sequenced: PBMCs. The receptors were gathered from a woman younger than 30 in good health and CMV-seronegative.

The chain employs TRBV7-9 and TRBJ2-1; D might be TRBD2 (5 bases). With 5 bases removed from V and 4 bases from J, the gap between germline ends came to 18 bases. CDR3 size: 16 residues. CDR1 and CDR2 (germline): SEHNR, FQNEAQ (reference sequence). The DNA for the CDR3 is TGTGCCAGCAGCCCTCCCGGGGTGGAGAGTTACAATGAGCAGTTCTTC. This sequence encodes CASSPPGVESYNEQFF.

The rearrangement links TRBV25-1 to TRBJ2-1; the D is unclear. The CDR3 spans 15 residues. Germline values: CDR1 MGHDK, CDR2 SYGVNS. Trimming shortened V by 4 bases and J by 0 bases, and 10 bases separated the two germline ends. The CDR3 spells CASSGHSGSYNEQFF. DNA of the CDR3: TGTGCCAGCAGTGGGCATTCTGGCTCCTACAATGAGCAGTTCTTC.

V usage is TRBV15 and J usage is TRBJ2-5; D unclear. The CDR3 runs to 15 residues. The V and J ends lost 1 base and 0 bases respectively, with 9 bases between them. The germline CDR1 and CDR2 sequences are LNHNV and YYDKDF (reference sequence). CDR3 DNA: TGTGCCACCAGCAGAGCCAACCGGGACCAAGAGACCCAGTACTTC. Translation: CATSRANRDQETQYF.

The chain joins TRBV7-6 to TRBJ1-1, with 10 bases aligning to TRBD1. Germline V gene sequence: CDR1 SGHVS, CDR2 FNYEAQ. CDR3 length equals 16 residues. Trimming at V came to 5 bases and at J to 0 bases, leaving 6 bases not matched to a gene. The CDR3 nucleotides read TGTGCCAGCAGCAAAGGACAGGGGGGACTGAACACTGAAGCTTTCTTT. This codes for CASSKGQGGLNTEAFF.

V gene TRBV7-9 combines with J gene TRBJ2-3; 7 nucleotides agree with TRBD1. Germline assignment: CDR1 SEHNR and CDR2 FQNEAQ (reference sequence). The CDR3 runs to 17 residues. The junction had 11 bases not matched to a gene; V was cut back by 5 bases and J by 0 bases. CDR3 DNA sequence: TGTGCCAGCAGCCCCGGGACAGCAGAACTTAGCACAGATACGCAGTATTTT. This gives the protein CASSPGTAELSTDTQYF.